The entry below describes one TCR beta chain. This sample was included in a study of blood T cell repertoires in COVID-19. Across the study: Collection of acute and convalescent COVID-19 samples took place in the United States, Italy and Spain. The cDNA or gDNA used as material had been derived from T cells, B-cell-depleted T cells, or PBMCs.

This CDR3 has 16 amino acids. The germline gives CDR1 LGHDT, CDR2 YNNKEL (reference sequence). Trimming took 1 base from V and 0 from J, leaving 10 bases between them. As processed by the authors: The assay estimated nucleated cells by amplifying reference gene primers. The repertoire was sequenced with immunoSEQ multiplex PCR; TCRdb's copy has only in-frame clones and lacks some. That table is the source of V, J and clone size, and D and trimming were worked out from the DNA. The sample has 150,000 to 200,000 clones, 81% seen once; the top ten hold 9.5% to 11%. Sequenced sample: peripheral blood. The receptor was derived from a man in his sixties with active or convalescent COVID-19. The genes are TRBV3-1 (or the pseudogene TRBV3-2) and TRBJ1-3; D ambiguous. This chain's CDR3 is CASSQGRDFSGNTIYF. CDR3 bases: TGTGCCAGCAGCCAAGGTCGGGATTTCTCTGGAAACACCATATATTTT.